The clone carrying this T cell receptor beta chain occurred many times. There were TCR beta CDR3 regions amplified from RNA transcripts. Researchers ran a first-round RT-PCR on the TCR CDR3 using the HTBI primer set. TCRdb re-called the multiplex PCR reads through MiXCR, storing one row per CDR3 protein. Of about 640,000 distinct CDR3 sequences listed, about 20% are singletons. This sample was taken from a study of T cells in Graves' hyperthyroidism and ophthalmopathy. The V end was cut by 5 bases, the J end by 4 bases, with 12 bases between. This CDR3 is built from 13 residues. The germline V gene encodes CDR1 MDHEN and CDR2 SYDVKM.

Sequencing was carried out using blood. The V call is TRBV28, the J call TRBJ2-7; no definite D call. The receptor was isolated from a man aged 25-45 years with Graves' ophthalmopathy. The DNA for the CDR3 is TGTGCCAGCAGTGGCCGTAACCCATACGAGCAGTACTTC. It translates to CASSGRNPYEQYF.